These T cell receptor beta chains were read from a single sample in a study of blood T cell repertoires in COVID-19. The data were produced by immunoSEQ multiplex PCR, yet TCRdb's version contains in-frame clones alone and is incomplete. Among some 350,000 clones listed, about 90% were seen once. The specimen sequenced was peripheral blood. These receptors all come from a man aged 18 to 30 with active or convalescent COVID-19. Both conserved end residues are part of each CDR3. Fields, in order: clone size, J gene, V gene, D gene, CDR3 DNA, CDR3 protein. D genes are given only for firm matches. Clone size is stated in some rows and not others, as once, few, many or a class when expanded.

>-|TRBJ2-1|TRBV6-5|-
TGTGCCAGCAGTTACGATCAGGGGAGGGTCAATGAGCAGTTCTTC
CASSYDQGRVNEQFF
>-|TRBJ1-1|TRBV29-1|-
TGCAGCGTTGGGAGCAGGGTTTCGAACACTGAAGCTTTCTTT
CSVGSRVSNTEAFF
>-|TRBJ1-5|TRBV7-2|-
TGTGCCAGCAGCTCCAGACAGACTAATCAGCCCCAGCATTTT
CASSSRQTNQPQHF
>-|TRBJ1-1|TRBV30|-
TGTGCCTGGAGTGTGGGGAGGCTTATGTTAAACACTGAAGCTTTCTTT
CAWSVGRLMLNTEAFF
>-|TRBJ1-2|TRBV7-8|TRBD1
TGTGCCAGCAGCTTTGGACAGGGTAACTATGGCTACACCTTC
CASSFGQGNYGYTF
>-|TRBJ2-2|TRBV9|TRBD1
TGTGCCAGCAGCGCTGGGGACAGGGCCGGAGCGGGGGAGCTGTTTTTT
CASSAGDRAGAGELFF
>-|TRBJ2-1|TRBV5-1|TRBD2
TGCGCCAGCAGCTTGGTTACTAGCGGGGGTTACAATGAGCAGTTCTTC
CASSLVTSGGYNEQFF
>once|TRBJ2-7|TRBV29-1|-
TGCAGCGTTGGGGGGGCGACAGGGTTAACCTACGAGCAGTACTTC
CSVGGATGLTYEQYF
>-|TRBJ1-4|TRBV3-1/TRBV3-2|-
TGTGCCAGCAGCCAAGATCCGGGGGGGGATGAAAAACTGTTTTTT
CASSQDPGGDEKLFF
>-|TRBJ2-5|TRBV9|-
TGTGCCAGCAGCGGAGTAGCCCAAGAGACCCAGTACTTC
CASSGVAQETQYF
>-|TRBJ1-5|TRBV6-2/TRBV6-3|TRBD1
TGTGCCAGCAGTTACCGACCGGGACAGGGCAATCAGCCCCAGCATTTT
CASSYRPGQGNQPQHF
>-|TRBJ1-5|TRBV7-2|-
TGTGCCAGCAGCTTAGGTTCCGCAGGGGATCAGCCCCAGCATTTT
CASSLGSAGDQPQHF
>-|TRBJ1-2|TRBV15|-
TGTGCCACCAGCAGAGATTACGGCGGCTATGGCTACACCTTC
CATSRDYGGYGYTF
>-|TRBJ2-5|TRBV24-1|TRBD1
TGTGCCACCAGCTCAGGGACAGCTCTCATCCAAGAGACCCAGTACTTC
CATSSGTALIQETQYF
>few|TRBJ1-6|TRBV5-6|-
TGTGCCAGCAGCGCATACGGAGGGTCCCGAGACTCACCCCTCCACTTT
CASSAYGGSRDSPLHF
>-|TRBJ2-5|TRBV18|-
TGTGCCAGCAACCCAGCGACGGTTGGTGAGACCCAGTACTTC
CASNPATVGETQYF
>-|TRBJ2-2|TRBV4-3|TRBD2
TGCGCCAGCAGCCAAATCTCTAGCGGGGCGAACACCGGGGAGCTGTTTTTT
CASSQISSGANTGELFF